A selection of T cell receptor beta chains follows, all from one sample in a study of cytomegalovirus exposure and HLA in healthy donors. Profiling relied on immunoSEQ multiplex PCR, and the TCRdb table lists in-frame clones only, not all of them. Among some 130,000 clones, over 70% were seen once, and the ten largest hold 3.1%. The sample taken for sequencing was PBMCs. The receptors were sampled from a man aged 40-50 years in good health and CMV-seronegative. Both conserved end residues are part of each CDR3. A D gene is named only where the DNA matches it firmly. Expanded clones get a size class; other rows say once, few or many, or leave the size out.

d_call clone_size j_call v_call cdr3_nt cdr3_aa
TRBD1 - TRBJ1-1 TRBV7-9 TGTGCCAGCAGCTTAACAGGGGACACTGAAGCTTTCTTT CASSLTGDTEAFF
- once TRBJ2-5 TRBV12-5 TGTGCTAGTGGTCCCTCGACGGAGGCCAGGACCCAGTACTTC CASGPSTEARTQYF
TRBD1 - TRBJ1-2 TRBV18 TGTGCCAGCTCACCGGAGACAGGGACAGATGGCTACACCTTC CASSPETGTDGYTF
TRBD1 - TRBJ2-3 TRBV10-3 TGTGCCATCAGCTTGACAGGGCCCACAGATACGCAGTATTTT CAISLTGPTDTQYF
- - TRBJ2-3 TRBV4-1 TGCGCCAGCGGCAGGGGCACAGATACGCAGTATTTT CASGRGTDTQYF
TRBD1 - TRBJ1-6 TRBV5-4 TGTGCCAGCAGCTACGGACAGGGTAGTTCACCCCTCCACTTT CASSYGQGSSPLHF
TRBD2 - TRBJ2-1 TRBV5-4 TGTGCCAGCAGCTTCCCCCCGGGACTAGCGGGAGAAGGGGAGCAGTTCTTC CASSFPPGLAGEGEQFF
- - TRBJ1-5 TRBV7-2 TGTGCCAGCAGCTCCAGGGAGGGGGTTCAGCCCCAGCATTTT CASSSREGVQPQHF
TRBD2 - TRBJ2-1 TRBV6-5 TGTGCCAGCAGTTACCTGGGAGGGCCTGACAATGAGCAGTTCTTC CASSYLGGPDNEQFF
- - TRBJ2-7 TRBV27 TGTGCCAGCAGTATGTACCGGGACACCACCTACGAGCAGTACTTC CASSMYRDTTYEQYF
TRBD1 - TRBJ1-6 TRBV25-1 TGTGCCAGCAGTCCTTCGGACAGGGGCTATAATTCACCCCTCCACTTT CASSPSDRGYNSPLHF
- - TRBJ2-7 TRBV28 TGTGCCAGCAGTTTTGGAGGGCTTGGGTACGAGCAGTACTTC CASSFGGLGYEQYF
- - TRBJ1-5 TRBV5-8 TGTGCCAGCAGCTTTTCCCCGAATCAGCCCCAGCATTTT CASSFSPNQPQHF
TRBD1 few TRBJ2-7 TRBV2 TGTGCCAGCAGTGCTACCGGGACAGGGGTGTCCCACGAGCAGTACTTC CASSATGTGVSHEQYF
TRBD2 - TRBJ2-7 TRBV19 TGTGCCAGTAGTTCCAAACTAGCGGGAGGGCCTCGAGGTGAGCAGTACTTC CASSSKLAGGPRGEQYF
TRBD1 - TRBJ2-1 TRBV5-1 TGCGCCAGCAGCTTGGAACGGACAGGGTACAATGAGCAGTTCTTC CASSLERTGYNEQFF
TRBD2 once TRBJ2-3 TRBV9 TGTGCCAGCAGCGTAGAAGGAGCGGGAGGGCCTGATACGCAGTATTTT CASSVEGAGGPDTQYF
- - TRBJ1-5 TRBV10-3 TGTGCCATCAGTGAGTCCTGGCAGGCGAACAATCAGCCCCAGCATTTT CAISESWQANNQPQHF
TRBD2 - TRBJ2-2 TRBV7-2 TGTGCCAGCACGGGACTAGCGGGGGCCGGGGAGCTGTTTTTT CASTGLAGAGELFF
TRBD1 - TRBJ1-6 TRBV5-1 TGCGCCAGCAGCTCACGGACAGGGGGTTCCATTTCACCCCTCCACTTT CASSSRTGGSISPLHF
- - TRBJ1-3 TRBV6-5 TGTGCCAGCAGATTCACAGGGTCAGGAAACACCATATATTTT CASRFTGSGNTIYF
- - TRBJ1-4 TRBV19 TGTGCCACGCGGGGCAGGGCTAATGAAAAACTGTTTTTT CATRGRANEKLFF
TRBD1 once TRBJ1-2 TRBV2 TGTGCCAGCAGACAGGACAGGAACTATGGCTACACCTTC CASRQDRNYGYTF
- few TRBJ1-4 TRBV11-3 TGTGCCAGCAGCTTCAGTGCAACTAATGAAAAACTGTTTTTT CASSFSATNEKLFF
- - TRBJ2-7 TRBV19 TGTGCCAGTTCCAACTGGGGGGGCATTGACCTCTACGAGCAGTACTTC CASSNWGGIDLYEQYF